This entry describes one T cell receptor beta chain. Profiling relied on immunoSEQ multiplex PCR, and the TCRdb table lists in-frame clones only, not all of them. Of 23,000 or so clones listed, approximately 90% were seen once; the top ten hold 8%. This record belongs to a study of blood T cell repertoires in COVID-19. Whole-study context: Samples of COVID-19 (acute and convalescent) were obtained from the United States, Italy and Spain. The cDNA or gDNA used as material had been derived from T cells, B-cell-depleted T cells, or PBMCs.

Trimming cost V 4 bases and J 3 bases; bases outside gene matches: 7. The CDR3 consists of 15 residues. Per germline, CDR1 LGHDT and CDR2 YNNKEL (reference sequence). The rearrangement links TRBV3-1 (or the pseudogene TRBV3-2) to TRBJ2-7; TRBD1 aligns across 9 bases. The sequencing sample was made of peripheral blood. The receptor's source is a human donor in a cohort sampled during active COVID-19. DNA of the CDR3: TGTGCCAGCAGCCCTGGGACAGGGAGGGTCTACGAGCAGTACTTC. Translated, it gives CASSPGTGRVYEQYF.